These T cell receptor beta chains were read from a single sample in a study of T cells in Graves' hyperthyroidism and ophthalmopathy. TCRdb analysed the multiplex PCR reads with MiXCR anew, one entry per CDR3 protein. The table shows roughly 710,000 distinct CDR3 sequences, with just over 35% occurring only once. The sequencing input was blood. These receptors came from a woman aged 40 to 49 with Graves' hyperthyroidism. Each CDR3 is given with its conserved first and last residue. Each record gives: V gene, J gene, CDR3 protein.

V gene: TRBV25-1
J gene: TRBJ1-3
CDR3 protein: CASSHVGGRNTIYF

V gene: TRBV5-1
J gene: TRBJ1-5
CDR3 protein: CASSLGPREKASNQPQHF

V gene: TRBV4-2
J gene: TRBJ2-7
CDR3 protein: CASSQEAESVTYEQYF

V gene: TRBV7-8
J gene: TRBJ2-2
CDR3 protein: CASSWGQGLAGELFF

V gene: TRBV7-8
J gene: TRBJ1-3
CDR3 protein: CASKVPGTAGNTIYF

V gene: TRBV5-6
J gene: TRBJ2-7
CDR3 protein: CASSFLQVGNYEQYF

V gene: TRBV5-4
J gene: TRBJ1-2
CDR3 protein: CASSPRDLTPSGYTF

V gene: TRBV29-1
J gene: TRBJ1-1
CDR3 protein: CSVRRGYGTEAFF

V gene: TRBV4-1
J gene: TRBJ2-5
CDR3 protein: CASSQDPRGQETQYF

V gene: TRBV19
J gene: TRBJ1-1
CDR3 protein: CAWRIGSVNTEAFF

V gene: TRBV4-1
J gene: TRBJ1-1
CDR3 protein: CASSQPGYNTEAFF

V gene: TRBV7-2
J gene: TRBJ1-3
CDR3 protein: CASSLYGQTGNTIYF

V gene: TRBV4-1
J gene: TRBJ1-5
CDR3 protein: CASSQGGGGNQPQHF

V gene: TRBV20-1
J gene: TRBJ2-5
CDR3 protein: CSVQGVGETQYF

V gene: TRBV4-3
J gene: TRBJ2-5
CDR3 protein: CASSQVYRGTETQYF

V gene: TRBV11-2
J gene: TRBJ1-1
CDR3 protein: CASSTWVWVKNTEAFF

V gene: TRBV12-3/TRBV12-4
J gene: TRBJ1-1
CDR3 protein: CASSFHGFASEAFF

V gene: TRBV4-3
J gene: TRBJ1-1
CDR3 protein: CASSQDPEFITEAFF

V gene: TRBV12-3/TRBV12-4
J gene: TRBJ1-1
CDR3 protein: CASSFSGFRTEAFF

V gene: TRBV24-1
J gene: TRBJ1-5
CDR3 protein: CATGQGLQPQHF

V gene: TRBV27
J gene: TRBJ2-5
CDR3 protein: CASSLTVAQETQYF

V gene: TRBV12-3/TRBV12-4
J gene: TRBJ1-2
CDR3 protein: CASSPWTEERGGYTF

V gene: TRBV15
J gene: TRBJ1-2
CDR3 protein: CATSRDLGTGGGYTF

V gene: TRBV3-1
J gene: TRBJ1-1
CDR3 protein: CASSQEGGFVTEAFF

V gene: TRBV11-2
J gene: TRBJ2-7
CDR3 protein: CASSLVLSRYNEQYF

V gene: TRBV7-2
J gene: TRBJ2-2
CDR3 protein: CASSVSNTGELFF

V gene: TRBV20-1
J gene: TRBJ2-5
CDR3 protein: CSARGASGNVEQFF

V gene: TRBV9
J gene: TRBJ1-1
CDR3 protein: CASSVGRGPASGDTEAFF

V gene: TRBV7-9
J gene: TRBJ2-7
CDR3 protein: CASSRGDRNYEQYF

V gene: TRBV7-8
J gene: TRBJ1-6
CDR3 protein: CASSLRSELSYNSPLHF

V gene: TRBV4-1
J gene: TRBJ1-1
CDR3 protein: CASSQGGQGSEAFF

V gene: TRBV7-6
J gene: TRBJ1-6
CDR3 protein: CASSLEDRNSPLHF

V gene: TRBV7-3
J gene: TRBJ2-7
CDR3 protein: CASSPSSGYERYF

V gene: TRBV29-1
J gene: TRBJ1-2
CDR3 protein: CSATAGADRGF

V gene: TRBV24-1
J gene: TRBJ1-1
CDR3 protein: CATSDGGAGQMNTEAFF

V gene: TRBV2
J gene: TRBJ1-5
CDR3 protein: CASRPQGQVGQPQHF

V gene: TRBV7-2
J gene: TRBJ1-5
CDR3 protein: CASSVAIPQPQHF

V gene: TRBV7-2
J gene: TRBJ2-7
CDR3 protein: CASSLQGFGVDLYEQYF

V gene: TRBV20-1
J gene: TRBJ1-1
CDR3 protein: CSASRKNTEAFF

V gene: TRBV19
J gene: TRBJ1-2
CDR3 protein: CASSVLQGAGGYTF

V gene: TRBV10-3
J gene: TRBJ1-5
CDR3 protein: CAWSARRGRNQPQHF

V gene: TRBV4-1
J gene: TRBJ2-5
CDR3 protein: CASSQDGGARETQYF

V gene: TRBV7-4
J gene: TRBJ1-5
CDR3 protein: CASSSGTDYSNQPQHF

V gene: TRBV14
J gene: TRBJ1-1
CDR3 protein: CASSQEEGRTEAFF

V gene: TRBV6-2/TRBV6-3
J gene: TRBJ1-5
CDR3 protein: CASSSGTGGSHQPQHF